This is a list of T cell receptor beta chains from one sample in a study of human T cells and chemical hapten exposure. TCRdb passed the RACE reads through MiXCR, listing each CDR3 protein once. The profile shows tens of thousands of distinct CDR3 sequences, around 15% of them singletons. Sample: whole blood, taken in connection with sensitization to the hapten diphenylcyclopropenone (DPC). The origin of the receptors is a woman aged 45-65 years with alopecia areata. Some clones in this sample may be carry-over from other donors' samples. The CDR3 runs from the conserved cysteine through the conserved F or W.

J,V,CDR3
TRBJ1-2,TRBV29-1,CSVEGFQAAGYTF
TRBJ2-5,TRBV30,CAWSPSGLAGGLGETQYF
TRBJ1-1,TRBV20-1,CSALKWGQGKTEAFF
TRBJ1-5,TRBV27,CASSRRTGGSGQPQHF
TRBJ1-1,TRBV29-1,CSVTGQVEAFF
TRBJ2-3,TRBV7-8,CASTLTSNSDTQYF
TRBJ2-3,TRBV7-7,CASSPGQGASDTQYF
TRBJ1-3,TRBV14,CASSQDYTNSGNTIYF
TRBJ2-7,TRBV6-5,CASSYVTSGVGEQYF
TRBJ2-7,TRBV2,CASSVSLGEQYF
TRBJ2-3,TRBV11-2,CASSLGLAASTDTQYF
TRBJ1-2,TRBV12-3/TRBV12-4,CASSRTGLSNYGYTF
TRBJ2-5,TRBV19,CASNTQETQYF
TRBJ2-3,TRBV27,CASGRVLAGDQTRDTQYF
TRBJ1-3,TRBV30,CAWSLTGTGEYTIYF
TRBJ2-6,TRBV7-6,CASSLAANVLTF
TRBJ2-5,TRBV20-1,CSPWNPGFLETQYF
TRBJ2-2,TRBV11-2,CASSLNTGEPFF
TRBJ1-1,TRBV18,CASSTGSDTEAFF
TRBJ1-6,TRBV18,CASSPRGESPLHF
TRBJ2-2,TRBV19,CATQWTGGGPNTGELFF
TRBJ2-7,TRBV18,CASSPGTDPYEQYF
TRBJ2-1,TRBV24-1,CATSDSSSGSYNEQFF
TRBJ1-1,TRBV7-9,CASSLPEVPVGNTEAFF
TRBJ2-5,TRBV7-2,CASSLYGGALQETQYF
TRBJ2-1,TRBV2,CASPRGSYNEQFF
TRBJ2-7,TRBV20-1,CSASRTGGHHEQYF
TRBJ2-1,TRBV6-2/TRBV6-3,CASSYSSLEGTGDEQFF
TRBJ2-5,TRBV7-9,CASSSDLYQETQYF
TRBJ2-2,TRBV20-1,CSALAGGRANTGELFF
TRBJ2-3,TRBV4-3,CASSQLAGGSTDTQYF
TRBJ2-5,TRBV18,CASLLGQQETQYF
TRBJ2-7,TRBV28,CASTDTYEQCF
TRBJ2-2,TRBV7-6,CASSLVGSEVTGELFF
TRBJ2-1,TRBV25-1,CASSEGGRVKSNEQFF
TRBJ2-7,TRBV20-1,CSPRKRSGYEQYF
TRBJ2-2,TRBV21-1,CASSKARYRGRNTGELFF
TRBJ1-1,TRBV7-6,CASSLGGTGDTEAFF
TRBJ2-3,TRBV28,CASRAQGSTDTQYF
TRBJ2-1,TRBV6-1,CASTKGYNEQFF
TRBJ1-1,TRBV28,CASRLTGEAFF